These 13 T cell receptor beta chains came from one sample sequenced in a study of T cell clonotyping in hematopoietic cell transplantation. Data came from immunoSEQ multiplex PCR; TCRdb stores just in-frame clones and leaves some out. The sample consists of over 6,000 clones, 95% to 99% of them appearing once. The material sequenced was PBMCs, taken 30 days after allogeneic stem cell transplant. The receptors come from a male patient aged 60-69 years who had an allogeneic stem cell transplant from a related donor, so the T cells may come from the graft donor. Some clones in this sample may be carry-over from other donors' samples.

The chain combines TRBV19 with TRBJ1-1, with 9 positions matching TRBD1. This CDR3 comprises 16 residues. Germline-derived CDR1 and CDR2 are LNHDA and SQIVND (reference sequence). The J segment lost 0 bases and the V segment lost 6 bases, leaving 8 bases of the junction unmatched. The chain's CDR3 is CASRTTGGEVNTEAFF. CDR3 sequence (DNA): TGTGCCAGTAGAACCACAGGGGGCGAGGTGAACACTGAAGCTTTCTTT.

This clone was picked up one time. The rearrangement uses TRBV5-4 and TRBJ1-6; D unresolved. V lost 1 base, J lost 10 bases, and 12 bases lay in between. Germline lookup yields CDR1 SGHNT and CDR2 YYREEE (reference sequence). This CDR3 has 14 residues. The CDR3 coding sequence is TGTGCCAGCAGCTTGACGCGAGGGAACTCACCCCTCCACTTT. This gives the protein CASSLTRGNSPLHF.

The chain joins TRBV4-3 to TRBJ1-4; unclear D gene. Trimming cost V 1 base and J 8 bases, with 14 bases left between them. The CDR3 extends over 15 amino acids. CDR1 and CDR2 (germline): LGHNA, YSLEER. The CDR3 region is CASSQGVLIVEKLFF. The CDR3 DNA reads as TGCGCCAGCAGCCAAGGTGTATTGATTGTCGAAAAACTGTTTTTT.

V and J are TRBV6-5 and TRBJ2-7; D call uncertain. CDR1 and CDR2 from the germline V gene are MNHEY and SVGAGI. With 0 bases removed from V and 6 bases from J, the gap between germline ends came to 6 bases. The CDR3 length is 12 residues. This CDR3 is CASSYSGVEQYF. The CDR3 bases are TGTGCCAGCAGTTACTCTGGGGTCGAGCAGTACTTC.

The V and J genes are TRBV2 and TRBJ1-5; the D is unclear. V lost 5 bases to trimming and J lost 7 bases, with 15 bases between them. Germline V CDR1 and CDR2: SNHLY, FYNNEI. The CDR3 covers 14 residues. CDR3 sequence (DNA): TGTGCCAGCAGTCCCCTTGGGTCGGGACAGCCCCAGCATTTT. Translating it yields CASSPLGSGQPQHF.

This chain links TRBV11-2 with TRBJ2-3, with 9 positions matching TRBD2. This CDR3 contains 17 residues. V was pared by 5 bases and J by 4 bases, with 13 bases of the junction left unmatched. Germline loops: CDR1 SGHAT, CDR2 FQNNGV. CDR3 sequence: CASSMTLGLAQADTQYF. The CDR3 DNA reads as TGTGCCAGCAGCATGACGTTGGGACTAGCTCAGGCAGATACGCAGTATTTT.

This sequence joins TRBV4-3 and TRBJ2-5; D is undetermined. Germline CDR1 reads LGHNA; CDR2 reads YSLEER. There are 13 residues in the CDR3. V lost 0 bases to trimming and J lost 4 bases, with 6 bases between them. CDR3 loop: CASSQERGETQYF. CDR3 bases: TGCGCCAGCAGCCAAGAGCGCGGAGAGACCCAGTACTTC.

The chain recombines TRBV25-1 with TRBJ1-6; no clear D gene. Germline CDR1 reads MGHDK; CDR2 reads SYGVNS. V was cut by 7 bases and J by 4 bases, with 14 bases left in between. This CDR3 comprises 15 residues. DNA of the CDR3: TGTGCCAGCACATGGGATTTCGGGTATAATTCACCCCTCCACTTT. Translating it yields CASTWDFGYNSPLHF.

The genes are TRBV19 and TRBJ2-4; 7 nucleotides agree with TRBD1. Trimming removed 5 bases from V and 6 bases from J; junction bases left unmatched: 7. Germline values: CDR1 LNHDA, CDR2 SQIVND (reference sequence). This CDR3 is built from 14 residues. The CDR3 reads CASSSPGQVNIQYF. The CDR3 DNA reads TGTGCCAGTAGTTCCCCTGGACAGGTAAACATTCAGTACTTC.

The chain is built from TRBV29-1 and TRBJ1-6; D is perhaps TRBD1 (5 bases). Germline CDR1 reads SQVTM; CDR2 reads ANQGSEA. V lost 4 bases and J lost 14, with 15 bases in between. This CDR3 comprises 12 residues. CDR3 sequence: CSVGDGQMALHF. CDR3 sequence (DNA): TGCAGCGTTGGGGACGGGCAGATGGCCCTCCACTTT. The entire variable domain, with the rest obtained from reference TRBV29-1 and TRBJ1-6, is as follows: SAVISQKPSRDICQRGTSLTIQCQVDSQVTMMFWYRQQPGQSLTLIATANQGSEATYESGFVIDKFPISRPNLTFSTLTVSNMSPEDSSIYLCSVGDGQMALHFGNGTRLTVT.

The chain combines TRBV2 with TRBJ1-6; D ambiguous. The CDR3 is 15 residues long. Per germline, CDR1 SNHLY and CDR2 FYNNEI. The germline V and J ends were trimmed by 7 bases and 6 bases, with 16 bases remaining between them. The CDR3 bases are TGTGCCAGCACCAAGGGAATTGCTGGTAATTCACCCCTCCACTTT. This translates into CASTKGIAGNSPLHF.

This chain joins TRBV5-1 and TRBJ1-1; 9 bases agree with TRBD1. J was trimmed by 11 bases and V by 0 bases; bases with no gene match: 11. The germline CDR1 and CDR2 sequences are SGHRS and YFSETQ. This CDR3 has 15 amino acids. The CDR3 sequence is CASSLADRTGDMAFF. As DNA, the CDR3 is TGCGCCAGCAGCTTGGCCGACAGGACAGGGGACATGGCTTTCTTT. Filled out from reference TRBV5-1 and TRBJ1-1, the complete variable domain reads KAGVTQTPRYLIKTRGQQVTLSCSPISGHRSVSWYQQTPGQGLQFLFEYFSETQRNKGNFPGRFSGRQFSNSRSEMNVSTLELGDSALYLCASSLADRTGDMAFFGQGTRLTVV.

This sequence joins TRBV7-2 and TRBJ2-7; 9 bases are a match to TRBD2. Germline values: CDR1 SGHTA, CDR2 FQGNSA. This CDR3 contains 17 residues. V shed 5 bases, J shed 1 base, and the junction held 12 bases outside the gene matches. The CDR3 sequence is CASSIEPSGVLSYEQYF. In nucleotides, the CDR3 is TGTGCCAGCAGCATAGAACCTAGCGGGGTTCTGTCCTACGAGCAGTACTTC.